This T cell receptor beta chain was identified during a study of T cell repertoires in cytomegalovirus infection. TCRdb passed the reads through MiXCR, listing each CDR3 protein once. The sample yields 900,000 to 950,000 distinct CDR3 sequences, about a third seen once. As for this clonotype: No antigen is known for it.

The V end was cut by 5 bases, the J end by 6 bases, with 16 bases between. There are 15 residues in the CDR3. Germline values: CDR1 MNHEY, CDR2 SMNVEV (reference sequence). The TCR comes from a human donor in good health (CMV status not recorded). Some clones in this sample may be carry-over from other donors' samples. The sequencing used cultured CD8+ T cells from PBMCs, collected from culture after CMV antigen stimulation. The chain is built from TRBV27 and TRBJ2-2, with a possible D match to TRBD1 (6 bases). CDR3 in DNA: TGTGCCAGCAGTCCGCTACCTGGGACACCCGGGGAGCTGTTTTTT. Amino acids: CASSPLPGTPGELFF.